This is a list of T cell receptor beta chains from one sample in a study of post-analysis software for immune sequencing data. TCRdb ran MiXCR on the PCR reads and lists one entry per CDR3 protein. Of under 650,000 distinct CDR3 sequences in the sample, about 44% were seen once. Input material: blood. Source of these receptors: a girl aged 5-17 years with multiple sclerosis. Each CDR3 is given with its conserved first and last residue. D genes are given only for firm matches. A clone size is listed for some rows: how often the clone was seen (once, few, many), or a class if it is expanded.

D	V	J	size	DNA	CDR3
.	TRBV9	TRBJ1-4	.	TGTGCCAGCAGCGTAGATGGAATGAGGGGACCCAATGAAAAACTGTTTTTT	CASSVDGMRGPNEKLFF
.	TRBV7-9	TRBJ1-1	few	TGTGCCAGCAGCTTAGAGGGGGTTTTGGGCACTGAAGCTTTCTTT	CASSLEGVLGTEAFF
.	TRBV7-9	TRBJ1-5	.	TGTGCCAGCAGCTCTGGGACCGCGACGACTAGCAATCAGCCCCAGCATTTT	CASSSGTATTSNQPQHF
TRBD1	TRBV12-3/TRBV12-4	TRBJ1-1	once	TGTGCCAGCAGCCGACAGGGGGGAGCTGAAGCTTTCTTT	CASSRQGGAEAFF
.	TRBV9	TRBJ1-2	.	TGTGCCAGCAGCGTAGAAGTAAAAGGGGCTGACTATGGCTACACCTTC	CASSVEVKGADYGYTF
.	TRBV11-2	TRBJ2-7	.	TGTGCCAGCAGCTTGGGGACGTCCGTGAAGTACGAGCAGTACTTC	CASSLGTSVKYEQYF
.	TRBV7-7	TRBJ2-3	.	TGTGCCAGCAGCTTAGGGGGCTACACAGATACGCAGTATTTT	CASSLGGYTDTQYF
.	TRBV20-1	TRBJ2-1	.	TGCAGTGCTGATAGCGGAGAGCAGTTCTTC	CSADSGEQFF
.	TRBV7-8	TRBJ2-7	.	TGTGCCAGCAGCTCGGGCGGCAGGGACCCCTACGAGCAGTACTTC	CASSSGGRDPYEQYF
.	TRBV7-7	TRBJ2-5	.	TGTGCTAGCAGCTCAGATCAAGAGACCCAGTACTTC	CASSSDQETQYF
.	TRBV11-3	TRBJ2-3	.	TGTGCCAGCAGCTTAGGAGGGAATACGCAGTATTTT	CASSLGGNTQYF
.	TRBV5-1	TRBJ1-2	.	TGCGCCAGCAGCTTTGGCTCTGGGGGGGCGTATGGCTACACCTTC	CASSFGSGGAYGYTF
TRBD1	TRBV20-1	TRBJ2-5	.	TGCAGTGCCAGTGGGACAGGGAATCAAGAGACCCAGTACTTC	CSASGTGNQETQYF
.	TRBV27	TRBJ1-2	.	TGTGCCAGCAGGGCGGGCACGGACTATGGCTACACCTTC	CASRAGTDYGYTF
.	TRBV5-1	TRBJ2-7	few	TGCGCCAGCAGCTTGGTACAGGGTAGATACGAGCAGTACTTC	CASSLVQGRYEQYF
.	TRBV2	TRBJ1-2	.	TGTGCCAGCAGCGAGGGAGGGGCCAGCGACTATGGCTACACCTTC	CASSEGGASDYGYTF
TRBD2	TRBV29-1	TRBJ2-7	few	TGCAGCGTACCGGGACTAGCGGGAGTTGGGTCCTACGAGCAGTACTTC	CSVPGLAGVGSYEQYF
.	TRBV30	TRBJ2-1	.	TGTGCCTGGAGCGGTTTTACGGGACAATTCGATCGTGAGCAGTTCTTC	CAWSGFTGQFDREQFF
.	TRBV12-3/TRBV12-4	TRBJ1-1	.	TGTGCCAGCAGTTTCCAGCAGGGGAGGGACACTGAAGCTTTCTTT	CASSFQQGRDTEAFF
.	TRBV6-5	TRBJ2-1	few	TGTGCCAGCAGTTATGACCGGGGGTATAAGCAGTTCTTC	CASSYDRGYKQFF
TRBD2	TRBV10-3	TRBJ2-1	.	TGTGCCATCACTTTCGGACTAGCTCCTATTCAAAGGGTCCCCTACAATGAGCAGTTCTTC	CAITFGLAPIQRVPYNEQFF
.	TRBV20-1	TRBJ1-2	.	TGCAGTGCAGCCTCGGTTAACTATGGCTACACCTTC	CSAASVNYGYTF
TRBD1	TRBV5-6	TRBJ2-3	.	TGTGCCAGCAGCTTTCGGACAGGGGGGAGACATACGCAGTATTTT	CASSFRTGGRHTQYF
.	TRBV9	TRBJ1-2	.	TGTGCCAGCAGCGTAGAACCAGGGGAGGACTATGGCTACACCTTC	CASSVEPGEDYGYTF
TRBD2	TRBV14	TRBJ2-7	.	TGTGCCAGCAGCCCCGATTTTGGGACTAGTCACGAGCAGTACTTC	CASSPDFGTSHEQYF
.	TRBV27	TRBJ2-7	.	TGTGCCAGCAGCCACTGGGACGGTCGCTCCTACGAGCGGTACTTC	CASSHWDGRSYERYF
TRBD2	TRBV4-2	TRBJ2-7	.	TGTGCCAGCAGCCAACCGACTAGCGGGGCCCTCGAGCAGTACTTC	CASSQPTSGALEQYF
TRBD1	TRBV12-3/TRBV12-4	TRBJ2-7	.	TGTGCCAGCAGTCTTCGGACAGGCCAAGAGCCCTACGAGCAGTACTTC	CASSLRTGQEPYEQYF
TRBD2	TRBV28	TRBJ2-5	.	TGTGCCACCGGGAGGATGGGGCGGGGGGCACAAGAGACCCAGTACTTC	CATGRMGRGAQETQYF
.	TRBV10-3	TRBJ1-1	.	TGTGCCATTAAGGTGGCAGGGAACACTGAAGCTTTCTTT	CAIKVAGNTEAFF
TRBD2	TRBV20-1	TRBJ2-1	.	TGCAGTGTTGAGACTAGCAAGTCCCATGAGCAGTTCTTC	CSVETSKSHEQFF
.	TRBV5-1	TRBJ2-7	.	TGCGCCAGCAGCCCGATGAATGGAGGGGTGAAGTCGTACGAGCAGTACTTC	CASSPMNGGVKSYEQYF
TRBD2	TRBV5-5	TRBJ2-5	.	TGTGCCAGCACGACGGAGTGGACTAGCGGGTACCTGGGGTTAGGAGAGACTCAGTACTTC	CASTTEWTSGYLGLGETQYF
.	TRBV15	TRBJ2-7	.	TGTGCCACCAGCAGAGATGGCGGACTCTACGAGCAGTACTTC	CATSRDGGLYEQYF
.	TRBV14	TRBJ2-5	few	TGTGCCAGCAGCCAAGCTCTTACCCCGGGGACCCAGTACTTC	CASSQALTPGTQYF
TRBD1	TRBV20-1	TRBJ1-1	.	TGCAGTGCCTGGGGACAGCCTAACACTGAAGCTTTCTTT	CSAWGQPNTEAFF
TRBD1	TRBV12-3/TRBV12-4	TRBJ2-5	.	TGTGCCAGCAGCCAGGGACAGGGGGCAAAAGAGACCCAGTACTTC	CASSQGQGAKETQYF
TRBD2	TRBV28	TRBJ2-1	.	TGTGCCAGCAGTCCTCGGGAGGGCGGAGGCTACAATGAGCAGTTCTTC	CASSPREGGGYNEQFF
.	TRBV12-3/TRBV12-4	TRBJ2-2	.	TGTGCCAGCAGGGACAGCACCGGGGAGCTGTTTTTT	CASRDSTGELFF
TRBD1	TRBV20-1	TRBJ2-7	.	TGCAGTGCATCGGGACAGGGGTATAGTGCTACCTACGAGCAGTACTTC	CSASGQGYSATYEQYF
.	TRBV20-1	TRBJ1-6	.	TGCAGTGCTAGAGTGGGGACACAATATAATTCACCCCTCCACTTT	CSARVGTQYNSPLHF
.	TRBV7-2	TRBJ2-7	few	TGTGCCAGCAGTCACCAAGCAGAGTTCTACGAGCAGTACTTC	CASSHQAEFYEQYF
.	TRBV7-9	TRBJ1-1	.	TGTGCCAGCAGCCCCGGACCCACGAACACTGAGGCTTTCTTT	CASSPGPTNTEAFF
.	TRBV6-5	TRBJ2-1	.	TGTGCCAGCAGTTGCTCGAGTAATGGGGGAAATGAGCAGTTCTTC	CASSCSSNGGNEQFF
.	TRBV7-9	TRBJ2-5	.	TGTGCCAGCAGCTTTCCCTTGGACACCCAAGAGACCCAGTACTTC	CASSFPLDTQETQYF
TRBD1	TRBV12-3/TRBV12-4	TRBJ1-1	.	TGTGCCAGCAGGGGACAGGGGACCGCTGAAGCTTTCTTT	CASRGQGTAEAFF
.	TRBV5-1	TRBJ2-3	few	TGCGCCAGCAGCTTGGAAATAGCGGCGAGCACAGATACGCAGTATTTT	CASSLEIAASTDTQYF
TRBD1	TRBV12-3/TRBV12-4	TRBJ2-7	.	TGTGCCAGCAGTCCAGGGGGAATCACCTACGAGCAGTACTTC	CASSPGGITYEQYF
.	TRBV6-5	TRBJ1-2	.	TGTGCCAGCAGCTCAGGGGTGGGCGGAAGCTACACCTTC	CASSSGVGGSYTF
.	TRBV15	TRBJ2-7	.	TGTGCCACCAGCAGAGCCCCAGGAACCTACGAGCAGTACTTC	CATSRAPGTYEQYF
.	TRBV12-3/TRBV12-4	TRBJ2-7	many	TGTGCCAGCAGCTTAGGGTCCTACGAGCAGTACTTC	CASSLGSYEQYF
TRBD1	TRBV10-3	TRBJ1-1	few	TGTGCCATCAGTGAGTCCGCCCTCGGACAGGCCGCCACTGAAGCTTTCTTT	CAISESALGQAATEAFF
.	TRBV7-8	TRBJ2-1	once	TGTGCCAGCCCCCCTAGCCGAGACTCCTACAATGAGCAGTTCTTC	CASPPSRDSYNEQFF
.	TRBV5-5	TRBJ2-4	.	TGTGCCAGCAGCTTGGTGGCCGTGGGAGCCAAAAACATTCAGTACTTC	CASSLVAVGAKNIQYF
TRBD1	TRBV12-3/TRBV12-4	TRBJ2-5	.	TGTGCCAGCAGTTTTAGCGGGGACAGGGGAACCCAGTACTTC	CASSFSGDRGTQYF